The 28 T cell receptor beta chains given below trace back to one sample, sequenced in a study of T cells in Graves' hyperthyroidism and ophthalmopathy. TCR beta CDR3 regions were amplified from RNA. The HTBI primer set drove a first-round RT-PCR of the TCR CDR3. TCRdb recomputed calls from the multiplex PCR reads with MiXCR, one row per CDR3 protein. The repertoire holds approximately 400,000 distinct CDR3 sequences, with 15% to 17% as singletons. The specimen was blood. The receptors derive from a woman aged 18-30 years with Graves' hyperthyroidism that later progressed to Graves' ophthalmopathy.

The V and J genes are TRBV10-1 and TRBJ2-3; D not resolved. Germline CDR1 and CDR2: WNHNN and SYGVQD (reference sequence). Trimming stripped 4 bases from V and 1 base from J, with 9 bases between. This CDR3 comprises 14 residues. In DNA form, the CDR3 reads TGCGCCAGCAGTGCACTCACCCGCACAGATACGCAGTATTTT. The encoded protein is CASSALTRTDTQYF.

This clonotype has ten or more counts. The gene calls are TRBV6-1 and TRBJ2-7; 11 nucleotides align to TRBD2. V shed 5 bases and J 2 bases; nucleotides not matched to a gene: 11. Germline lookup yields CDR1 MNHNS and CDR2 SASEGT. The CDR3 length is 17 residues. CDR3 sequence reads: CASSYIGTSGYTYEQYF. The CDR3 DNA follows: TGTGCCAGCAGTTACATAGGGACTAGCGGTTACACCTACGAGCAGTACTTC.

In its sample, this clonotype was seen many times. In DNA, the CDR3 is TGTGCCAGCAGTCTAGGACAGGGCGGTCAGCCCCAGCATTTT. It specifies CASSLGQGGQPQHF. The J gene is TRBJ1-5, the V gene TRBV28, with TRBD1 matching over 8 bases. The germline V gene has CDR1 MDHEN and CDR2 SYDVKM. Trimming took 5 bases from V and 6 from J; bases not matched to a gene: 6. CDR3 length equals 14 residues.

Ten or more counts support this clonotype. The chain combines TRBV30 with TRBJ1-1; D uncertain. Deletions cut 2 bases from V and 1 base from J, with 8 bases between. The CDR3 length is 13 residues. The V gene's germline CDR1 is GTSNPN and CDR2 SVGIG (reference sequence). In nucleotides, the CDR3 is TGTGCCTGGAGTATCGTATCGAACACTGAAGCTTTCTTT. Its protein product is CAWSIVSNTEAFF.

This clonotype was seen more than once but under ten times. The rearrangement links TRBV9 to TRBJ2-2; 9 bases map to TRBD1. The ends lost 3 bases at V and 3 bases at J; junction bases unmatched: 6. Germline CDR1 SGDLS, CDR2 YYNGEE. CDR3 length: 16 residues. CDR3 DNA: TGTGCCAGCAGCGCAACGGGACAGGGCTACACCGGGGAGCTGTTTTTT. This encodes CASSATGQGYTGELFF. Together with reference TRBV9 and TRBJ2-2, the CDR3 gives the full variable domain: DSGVTQTPKHLITATGQRVTLRCSPRSGDLSVYWYQQSLDQGLQFLIQYYNGEERAKGNILERFSAQQFPDLHSELNLSSLELGDSALYFCASSATGQGYTGELFFGEGSRLTVL.

This clonotype was recorded at least ten times. The chain recombines TRBV28 with TRBJ2-7; the D call may be TRBD1 or TRBD2 (7 bases each). Trimming took 3 bases from V and 2 from J, leaving 17 bases between them. This CDR3 is built from 16 residues. The germline V gene has CDR1 MDHEN and CDR2 SYDVKM. The CDR3 is CASSFSRGGGPYEQYF. The DNA for the CDR3 is TGTGCCAGCAGTTTCTCCAGGGGGGGGGGACCCTACGAGCAGTACTTC. Full variable domain (rest looked up from reference TRBV28 and TRBJ2-7): DVKVTQSSRYLVKRTGEKVFLECVQDMDHENMFWYRQDPGLGLRLIYFSYDVKMKEKGDIPEGYSVSREKKERFSLILESASTNQTSMYLCASSFSRGGGPYEQYFGPGTRLTVT.

The J gene is TRBJ2-5, the V gene TRBV11-2, with D unclear. The V gene lost 6 bases and the J gene lost 4 bases, with 18 bases spanning the gap. There are 15 residues in the CDR3. The germline CDR1 and CDR2 sequences are SGHAT and FQNNGV. The DNA of the CDR3 is TGTGCCAGCAGACCAACCCGACGAGACGTAGAGACCCAGTACTTC. This sequence encodes CASRPTRRDVETQYF.

Ten or more counts support this clonotype. The chain recombines TRBV7-9 with TRBJ2-5, with D tentatively TRBD2 (6 bases). Trimming shortened V by 2 bases and J by 5 bases, and 21 bases separated the two germline ends. Germline V lookup: CDR1 SEHNR, CDR2 FQNEAQ (reference sequence). The CDR3 totals 17 residues. CDR3 sequence reads: CASSLMLALTSGETQYF. The CDR3 DNA follows: TGTGCCAGCAGCTTAATGCTAGCGCTCACGTCGGGGGAGACCCAGTACTTC.

The DNA of the CDR3 is TGTGCCAGCAGCTCCAGGGAGGGGTCCTATAATTCACCCCTCCACTTT. It translates to CASSSREGSYNSPLHF. The V gene is TRBV11-2, the J gene TRBJ1-6, with a tentative D call TRBD1 (5 bases). Germline lookup yields CDR1 SGHAT and CDR2 FQNNGV. This CDR3 spans 16 amino acids. The V gene lost 4 bases and the J gene lost 1 base, with 11 bases spanning the gap.

V usage is TRBV5-4 and J usage is TRBJ2-2; the match to TRBD1 covers 10 bases. Germline trimming cut 2 bases from V and 6 bases from J; bases unmatched to any gene: 4. This CDR3 is 15 amino acids long. Germline V gene data show CDR1 as SGHNT and CDR2 as YYREEE (reference sequence). Here the CDR3 reads CASSLGGQGSGELFF. In DNA, the CDR3 is TGTGCCAGCAGCTTAGGGGGACAGGGGTCCGGGGAGCTGTTTTTT.

The sample holds a few counts of this clonotype. This chain uses TRBV10-3 with TRBJ2-1; TRBD1 or TRBD2 may be the D gene (5 bases each). The V end lost 0 bases, the J end lost 0 bases, and 9 bases lay between the germline ends. Germline lookup yields CDR1 ENHRY and CDR2 SYGVKD. The CDR3 extends over 16 amino acids. The CDR3 loop reads CAISESGAGSYNEQFF. The CDR3 coding sequence is TGTGCCATCAGTGAGTCAGGGGCGGGCTCCTACAATGAGCAGTTCTTC.

In this sample, this clonotype turned up many times. V and J are TRBV30 and TRBJ1-5; TRBD1 might be the D (5 bases). Between the trimmed V and J ends, which lost 0 bases and 8 bases, there was a span of 11 bases. Per the germline V gene, CDR1 is GTSNPN and CDR2 is SVGIG (reference sequence). The CDR3 spans 13 residues. DNA of the CDR3: TGTGCCTGGAGTGTAGACAGACGGGAGCCCCAGCATTTT. Amino acid sequence: CAWSVDRREPQHF.

The sample holds many counts of this clonotype. The rearrangement joins TRBV3-1 to TRBJ2-5; 9 bases are a match to TRBD2. The CDR3 extends over 16 amino acids. CDR1 is LGHDT and CDR2 is YNNKEL in the germline V gene (reference sequence). With 0 bases clipped from V and 5 bases from J, the junction kept 7 bases outside the gene matches. This CDR3 is CASSQEASGTSETQYF. DNA of the CDR3: TGTGCCAGCAGCCAAGAGGCTAGCGGGACCAGTGAGACCCAGTACTTC.

V is TRBV28 and J is TRBJ2-3; D call uncertain. The ends were cut back, 7 bases at V and 1 base at J, with 21 bases in the middle. The CDR3 has 17 residues. The germline gives CDR1 MDHEN, CDR2 SYDVKM. This chain's CDR3 is CASTRSWVQMGTDTQYF. CDR3 DNA sequence: TGTGCCAGCACCCGTTCGTGGGTCCAGATGGGCACAGATACGCAGTATTTT.

There are many counts of this clonotype. The chain joins TRBV27 to TRBJ2-1, with 12 bases identical to TRBD2. V lost 5 bases to trimming and J lost 8 bases; unmatched junction nucleotides: 7. CDR1 MNHEY and CDR2 SMNVEV come from the germline V gene (reference sequence). This CDR3 comprises 15 residues. DNA of the CDR3: TGTGCCAGCAGTACGCTAGCGGGAGGGGGCTATGAGCAGTTCTTC. Protein product: CASSTLAGGGYEQFF.

This clonotype was seen ten or more times. The chain uses TRBV2 and TRBJ2-3; the D call may be TRBD1 or TRBD2 (5 bases each). The length of the CDR3 is 13 residues. Between the trimmed V and J ends, which lost 6 bases and 3 bases, there was a span of 10 bases. Germline CDR1 SNHLY, CDR2 FYNNEI. The CDR3 region is CASRTEGTDTQYF. The CDR3 nucleotides read TGTGCCAGCAGGACTGAGGGGACAGATACGCAGTATTTT.

The J gene is TRBJ2-2, the V gene TRBV20-1, with D uncertain. Germline assignment: CDR1 DFQATT and CDR2 SNEGSKA (reference sequence). This CDR3 region has 14 residues. The V and J ends lost 3 bases and 0 bases respectively, with 8 bases between them. The CDR3 sequence: CSASETTNTGELFF. The CDR3 nucleotides are TGCAGTGCTAGCGAAACCACGAACACCGGGGAGCTGTTTTTT.

The J gene is TRBJ2-1, the V gene TRBV4-1; maybe TRBD2 (5 bases). Germline CDR1 reads MGHRA; CDR2 reads YSYEKL. Trimming stripped 2 bases from V and 7 bases from J, with 9 bases between. The CDR3 runs 13 residues. The CDR3 DNA reads TGCGCCAGCAGCCAACCCGGGGAGAATGAGCAGTTCTTC. Residues: CASSQPGENEQFF.

This clonotype was observed at least ten times. The rearrangement joins TRBV29-1 to TRBJ2-1; D remains unclear. The CDR3 has 11 residues. Germline CDR1 reads SQVTM; CDR2 reads ANQGSEA. V gave up 3 bases and J gave up 10 bases, with 10 bases separating them. CDR3 DNA sequence: TGCAGCGTTGAGTGGGCCATGGAGCAGTTCTTC. Protein sequence: CSVEWAMEQFF.

This clonotype was picked up one time. The chain recombines TRBV7-9 with TRBJ2-5, with 10 bases lining up with TRBD2. The V and J ends lost 3 bases and 3 bases, in that order; junction bases with no gene match: 13. Per germline, CDR1 SEHNR and CDR2 FQNEAQ (reference sequence). CDR3 length equals 18 residues. CDR3 bases: TGTGCCAGCAGCTTTAGGCTAGCGGGGGTTTTTAAAGAAGAGACCCAGTACTTC. It translates to CASSFRLAGVFKEETQYF. The complete variable domain, with remaining parts taken from reference TRBV7-9 and TRBJ2-5, reads DTGVSQNPRHKITKRGQNVTFRCDPISEHNRLYWYRQTLGQGPEFLTYFQNEAQLEKSRLLSDRFSAERPKGSFSTLEIQRTEQGDSAMYLCASSFRLAGVFKEETQYFGPGTRLLVL.

The chain recombines TRBV18 with TRBJ2-7; TRBD2 aligns across 9 bases. Germline values: CDR1 KGHSH, CDR2 LQKENI. The CDR3 runs to 17 residues. Losses at the gene ends were 3 bases for V and 9 bases for J; bases not matched to a gene: 18. The CDR3 bases are TGTGCCAGCTCACCGCTTCGGCTAGCGGGGAATAATGAGCGGCAGTACTTC. Its protein product is CASSPLRLAGNNERQYF.

There are many counts of this clonotype. The V gene is TRBV20-1, the J gene TRBJ2-7; D might be TRBD2 (6 bases). Germline CDR1 is DFQATT and CDR2 is SNEGSKA (reference sequence). V lost 6 bases to trimming and J lost 0 bases, with 15 bases between them. CDR3 length: 14 residues. CDR3 coding DNA: TGCAGTGCCGCTCGGGACTCGAGCTCCTACGAGCAGTACTTC. Translated, it gives CSAARDSSSYEQYF.

In its sample, this clonotype was seen a few times. The chain employs TRBV10-3 and TRBJ2-1; no reliable D call. Looked up from germline, CDR1 is ENHRY and CDR2 is SYGVKD. V lost 5 bases and J lost 0, with 14 bases in between. CDR3 length: 16 residues. The CDR3 DNA reads as TGTGCCATCAGTAATGACTTGCCTAGCTCCTACAATGAGCAGTTCTTC. It specifies CAISNDLPSSYNEQFF.

This clonotype has a handful of counts. J is TRBJ1-2 and V is TRBV7-2; D possibly corresponds to TRBD1 (6 bases). The CDR3 length is 14 residues. The V gene lost 1 base and the J gene lost 8 bases, with 14 bases spanning the gap. Germline CDR1 reads SGHTA; CDR2 reads FQGNSA. CDR3 coding DNA: TGTGCCAGCAGCTTAGACAGGGCCCGATGGGGCTACACCTTC. Its protein product is CASSLDRARWGYTF. The whole variable domain, remainder taken from reference TRBV7-2 and TRBJ1-2, is GAGVSQSPSNKVTEKGKDVELRCDPISGHTALYWYRQSLGQGLEFLIYFQGNSAPDKSGLPSDRFSAERTGGSVSTLTIQRTQQEDSAVYLCASSLDRARWGYTFGSGTRLTVV.

This clonotype was detected ten times or more. This rearrangement joins TRBV12-3 or TRBV12-4 to TRBJ2-7; D uncertain. V was trimmed by 5 bases and J by 7 bases, leaving 9 bases between them. CDR3 length: 11 residues. In DNA form, the CDR3 reads TGTGCCAGCAGTCCATCCTCGGAGCAGTACTTC. Translated: CASSPSSEQYF.

In this sample, this clonotype turned up many times. The chain recombines TRBV2 with TRBJ2-5, with D possibly matching TRBD2 (7 bases). The CDR3 has 15 amino acids. Trimming pared 8 bases from V and 2 bases from J, leaving 18 bases between. The V gene's germline CDR1 is SNHLY and CDR2 FYNNEI. The CDR3: CASLPGGQIQETQYF. The CDR3 DNA reads TGTGCCAGCTTACCCGGGGGGCAGATTCAAGAGACCCAGTACTTC.

The table lists this clonotype with many counts. The chain is built from TRBV6-1 and TRBJ1-5, with TRBD1 as a possible D gene (5 bases). The length of the CDR3 is 13 residues. Germline loops: CDR1 MNHNS, CDR2 SASEGT. V was shortened by 4 bases and J by 7 bases, with 11 bases between the two germline ends. CDR3 sequence: CASSGDGDQPQHF. In nucleotides, the CDR3 is TGTGCCAGCAGTGGGGACGGGGACCAGCCCCAGCATTTT.

The V and J genes are TRBV20-1 and TRBJ2-3; D is ambiguous. V was shortened by 0 bases and J by 7 bases, with 20 bases between the two germline ends. The CDR3 is made up of 16 amino acids. Per germline, CDR1 DFQATT and CDR2 SNEGSKA (reference sequence). This CDR3 is CSARDPDSWASNTQYF. The CDR3 DNA reads as TGCAGTGCTAGAGATCCAGATAGTTGGGCATCGAATACGCAGTATTTT.